This T cell receptor beta chain was obtained from a study of cytomegalovirus exposure and HLA in healthy donors (dated by TCRdb to 2016 to 2017). Background for the entire study: An earlier analysis of fewer than 750 of the donors reported about 280 Gb of sequence data and around 110 million unique TCR beta sequences obtained from about 170 million T cells. An earlier analysis of roughly 600 of the donors used high-throughput TCR beta sequencing to judge whether each TCR beta V gene segment behaved as functional or pseudogenic. The later analysis used no new phenotypic data to find candidate immune exposures, relying instead on TCR beta sequences and their occurrence across donors. Because of strong linkage in the cohort, roughly 5 DR-DQ haplotypes were treated as single units for association and clustering. Genome-wide SNP genotypes for about 65% of the 666 donors were used in a later genetic analysis, which treated that subset as a discovery cohort. To predict cytomegalovirus infection status, the study brought together high-throughput TCR immunosequencing, statistical association of individual TCRs with disease status, and machine learning. Of the roughly 390 genotyped donors, about 80% fell in the genetic ancestry cluster associated with self-reported Caucasian donors. Using immunosequencing, the study profiled T cell repertoires from fewer than 700 subjects and related those repertoires to cytomegalovirus serostatus. The number of donors typed differed by locus, with 629-630 for A, B, C, DRB1 and DQB1, around 500 for DQA1, some 570 for DPA1, and some 440 for DPB1. Every discovery cohort repertoire had been produced on one sequencing platform. Across approximately 400 genotyped donors of the cohort, an average of about 240,000 unique TCR beta nucleotide sequences per donor were sequenced, and around 20% of those sequences were non-productive. Alongside the repertoire data, information on donor age, sex, ethnicity and CMV serostatus was compiled. To study patterns of TCR occurrence, a later analysis re-analyzed previously published TCR beta repertoires from hundreds of donors and added high-resolution HLA genotyping. In addition to the first cohort of 666 subjects, a separate validation cohort of approximately 130 different subjects was used. The study aimed to test whether signatures of past pathogen exposure could be identified by cataloging public T cell receptors. HLA typing included class I and class II loci at four-digit resolution. An early release that covered roughly 600 HLA-typed donors contained around 300 gigabases of sequencing data and 85 million to 100 million unique TCR sequences.

Library creation used the immunoSEQ multiplex PCR assay. For the multiplex PCR, a mixture combining 60 forward primers for TCR Vbeta segments and 13 reverse primers for TCR Jbeta segments was used. Amplification of the CDR3 region of rearranged TCR beta genes was performed with a multiplex PCR assay on genomic DNA. Amplified TCR beta libraries were sequenced as 87-base-pair reads on the Illumina HiSeq System. The original methods were these. A later analysis tallied 75 million to 95 million unique TCR beta chains across the 666 repertoires, and 10 million to 11 million of those chains were shared by two or more donors. To remove PCR and sequencing errors, raw reads were error-corrected and collapsed into unique sequences using a nearest-neighbor algorithm that merged closely related sequences. To assign V, D and J gene segments, CDR3 sequences were aligned to IMGT reference sequences. For a sequence to be retained, a match of at least six nucleotides to both a V gene segment and a J gene segment was required. A rearrangement was called productive if the CDR3 had no stop codons and remained in frame with V and J, and every other rearrangement was called non-productive. Following IMGT convention, CDR3 was defined as the stretch from the second conserved V-encoded cysteine to the conserved J-encoded phenylalanine. The earlier analysis of fewer than 700 of the donors excluded sequences that lacked an unambiguous match to a single V gene segment. An earlier analysis of just under 600 of the donors called V segments functional above 56.7% productive rearrangements and segregating when the between-donor standard deviation exceeded 5%. To diagnose cytomegalovirus status from the catalog of TCR beta chain sequences, a statistical classification framework was built. V and J gene assignment, in a later analysis, came from comparing TCR nucleotide sequences with IMGT/GENE-DB human TR gene sequences. The TCRdist pipeline was used in a later analysis to assign CDR3 sequences and most-parsimonious VDJ recombination scenarios. A later analysis defined each TCR beta chain by its CDR3 amino acid sequence plus V-gene family, and excluded reads lacking a unique V-gene family. As a way to deal with suspected cross-contamination and a sequencing artifact, a later analysis dropped 640 or so nucleotide sequences that were highly shared and had low generation probability. A later analysis calculated a clonal expansion index for each public chain from normalized within-repertoire ranks of inferred template counts. A later analysis computed generation probabilities with a VDJ recombination model fitted to out-of-frame rearrangements, and checked the results against IGoR. In a later analysis, hypergeometric tests were used to score TCR-TCR, TCR-HLA and TCR-CMV co-occurrence, with a repertoire-size bias correction applied to TCR pairs. A later analysis estimated false discovery rates by permuting HLA or CMV assignments 20 times. In a later analysis, co-occurring TCRs were grouped using DBSCAN, and TCRdist sequence similarity was added for clustering within HLA-allele-positive subsets. Co-occurrence clustering excluded repertoires with fewer than 30,000 or more than 120,000 public chains, plus five with anomalous nucleotide sharing. This immuneACCESS table, as held by TCRdb, lists in-frame sequences with V and J called but not all clones. Of the missing ones, under half trace to an unresolved V gene in checked studies; the others have no known cause. D and trimming come from the DNA, and the V and J calls and clone size come from that table. The sample data list about 100,000 clones, and approximately 71% of these were observed just once. Clones ranked in the top ten supply around 16% of the sample.

Taken from the germline V gene, the CDR1 and CDR2 loops are SGDLS and YYNGEE. From V the trimming removes 0 bases and from J it removes 7 bases, while the gene matches leave 7 bases of the junction unaccounted for. The CDR3 runs 16 amino acids, cysteine and phenylalanine included. This entry keeps only the CDR3 DNA: 48 bases, framed from base 1. The full study reports these points: Most CMV-associated TCR beta chains appeared to be HLA-restricted in a later analysis, and the HLA associations seemed to be driven largely by CMV exposure. Linkage disequilibrium might explain the correlated functional status among segregating V segments, but an unknown experimental factor could not be ruled out. Most TCR sequences were seen in very few donors, while some public TCRs were found in many individuals. A group of highly shared sequence variants was considered likely to be a technical artifact of the sequencing pipeline. An earlier analysis of roughly 570 of the donors showed that most TCR beta V segments appeared in productive rearrangements either about 87% or about 30% of the time, which broadly matched IMGT annotations. In a later analysis, around 17,000 TCR beta sequences were associated with specific HLA alleles at a false discovery rate of 0.05. In the study, approximately 160 TCR beta chains were listed as associated with cytomegalovirus. In a later analysis, several top co-occurrence clusters were reported to appear linked to parvovirus B19, influenza, CMV and Epstein-Barr virus. According to the authors, the approach could potentially be generalized to other disease states and immunological phenotypes. CMV serostatus was the only immune exposure information available for the cohort. A later genetic analysis associated a missense DCLRE1C variant with V-gene and J-gene trimming of TCR beta chains, and an independent cohort replicated the association. A further reported finding was that TCR beta sequences accurately predicted the HLA-A and HLA-B alleles for most subjects in the first cohort. The 87-base-pair reads could not distinguish some IMGT-functional V segments, including TRBV6-2 and TRBV6-3, so those segments were excluded. Because HLA typing was unavailable for some donors at each locus, only the typed subset was used in association tests. Compared with the roughly 700-donor mean, donors in an Asian-associated ancestry cluster had fewer N-insertions in productive TCRs, according to a later genetic analysis. A later analysis found that TCR association rates varied across HLA loci, with DRB1 alleles showing the most associated TCRs and HLA-C alleles the fewest. When HLA alleles, especially DR and DQ, strongly co-occurred, attributing TCR associations to individual alleles was difficult. The earlier analysis of about 600 of the donors excluded 15 to 20 rarely observed V segments, including chromosome 9 orphons, because counts were too low. Compared with equally common non-associated chains, HLA-associated TCR beta chains in a later analysis were more clonally expanded and had lower generation probabilities. The classifier was reported to diagnose cytomegalovirus status with high specificity and sensitivity in both the original and validation cohorts. This cohort had only TCR beta chains sequenced, and the lack of alpha or paired-chain data limited which features could be detected. In vitro tests confirmed that a few of the cytomegalovirus-associated TCR beta chains recognize cytomegalovirus antigens. The presence/absence analyses assumed that sequencing depth was roughly uniform across donors, and that assumption may not be true.

The cohort consisted of 650 to 850 healthy bone marrow donors. At the time of sampling, all cohort members were nominally healthy, though unrecorded immune exposures were likely present. The donor was CMV seropositive and was included in the group of almost 300 seropositive cohort members. Every donor gave a peripheral blood sample, and the peripheral blood mononuclear cells from that sample were used for TCR beta sequencing. The Qiagen DNeasy Blood Extraction Kit was used to extract genomic DNA from the blood cell samples. Comments on this clone: Its antigen is unknown. Base qualities are not at hand, and no much larger clone is one base apart.

The rearranged segments are TRBV9 and TRBJ2-1; the junction holds 10 bases that match TRBD2. The source material was PBMCs. The clonotype comes from a woman younger than 30 in good health and CMV-seropositive. The CDR3 reads CASSVVVAGGGNEQFF. The nucleotide sequence reads TGTGCCAGCAGCGTAGTGGTAGCGGGAGGAGGAAATGAGCAGTTCTTC.